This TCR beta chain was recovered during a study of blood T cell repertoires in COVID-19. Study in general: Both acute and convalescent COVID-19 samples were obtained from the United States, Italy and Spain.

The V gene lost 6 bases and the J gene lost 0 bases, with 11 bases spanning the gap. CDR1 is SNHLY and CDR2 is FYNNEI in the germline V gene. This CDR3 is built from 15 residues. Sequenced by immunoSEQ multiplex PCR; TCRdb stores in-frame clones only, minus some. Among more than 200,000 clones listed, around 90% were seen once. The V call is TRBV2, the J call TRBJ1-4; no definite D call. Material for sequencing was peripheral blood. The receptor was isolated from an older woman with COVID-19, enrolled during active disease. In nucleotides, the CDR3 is TGTGCCAGCAGAGCCGCGGGGACAACTAATGAAAAACTGTTTTTT. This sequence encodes CASRAAGTTNEKLFF.